A selection of T cell receptor beta chains follows, all from one sample in a study of a mutant IDH1 vaccine in newly diagnosed glioma. Data came from immunoSEQ multiplex PCR; TCRdb stores just in-frame clones and leaves some out. The sample has about 51,000 clones, 70% to 80% seen once. The material sequenced was PBMCs, taken from a glioma patient treated with radiotherapy, temozolomide or both. The source of these receptors is a woman between 40 and 55 years old with glioma. Each CDR3 is given with its conserved first and last residue. A D gene is named only where the DNA matches it firmly. Clone size is given for some rows only: seen once, a few or many times, or a class if the clone is expanded.

>few|.|TRBV20-1|TRBJ1-1
TGCAGTGCCGGTGGGGTGACTGAAGCTTTCTTT
CSAGGVTEAFF
>.|TRBD1|TRBV5-6|TRBJ2-2
TGTGCCAGCAGCTATGCGGGACAGGGGATAGCCGGGGAGCTGTTTTTT
CASSYAGQGIAGELFF
>.|.|TRBV7-3|TRBJ1-1
TGTGCCAGCAGCCGGGAGATGAACACTGAAGCTTTCTTT
CASSREMNTEAFF
>.|.|TRBV4-1|TRBJ1-1
TGCGCCAGCAGCCAAGTTGGGGCTCGGCGCACTGAAGCTTTCTTT
CASSQVGARRTEAFF
>.|.|TRBV19|TRBJ1-6
TGTGCCAGTAGTAGGGCGAGACAGGAGTATAATTCACCCCTCCACTTT
CASSRARQEYNSPLHF
>once|.|TRBV29-1|TRBJ2-7
TGCAGCGTTGAGGGGAGGAGGGGATCCTACGAGCAGTACTTC
CSVEGRRGSYEQYF
>.|.|TRBV25-1|TRBJ2-6
TGTGCCAGCAGTTGGAAAGCCCCCTCTGGGGCCAACGTCCTGACTTTC
CASSWKAPSGANVLTF
>.|.|TRBV6-1|TRBJ2-7
TGTGCCAGCAGTGCGGACAGCCTAGGCTACTACGAGCAGTACTTC
CASSADSLGYYEQYF
>once|TRBD2|TRBV19|TRBJ2-1
TGTGCCAGTAGCCGGACTAGCGGGGGGGCCACCCTCAATGAGCAGTTCTTC
CASSRTSGGATLNEQFF
>.|.|TRBV4-3|TRBJ1-1
TGCGCCAGCAGCCAAGCCGGGACGGCTGAAGCTTTCTTT
CASSQAGTAEAFF
>.|.|TRBV6-1|TRBJ1-2
TGTGCCAGCACCAGGGTCCCTTCGCACTATGGCTACACCTTC
CASTRVPSHYGYTF
>.|.|TRBV18|TRBJ1-1
TGTGCCAGCTCACCATTACCGCAGGGAGACTCGAACACTGAAGCTTTCTTT
CASSPLPQGDSNTEAFF
>once|.|TRBV7-2|TRBJ2-7
TGTGCCAGCAGCTTGGGGCGCCGAGGGGAGCAGTACTTC
CASSLGRRGEQYF
>.|TRBD1|TRBV5-1|TRBJ1-5
TGCGCCAGCACCCCCCCAAGACAGGGAGGCAATCAGCCCCAGCATTTT
CASTPPRQGGNQPQHF
>few|TRBD1|TRBV30|TRBJ1-3
TGTGCCTGGAGTGTCAAGGACAGGTCCATCCGGGCTGGAAACACCATATATTTT
CAWSVKDRSIRAGNTIYF
>few|.|TRBV6-6|TRBJ1-2
TGTGCCAGCAGCGAACGAACAGGGTTAGGCTACACCTTC
CASSERTGLGYTF
>.|.|TRBV12-5|TRBJ2-4
TGTGCTAGTGGCACCAGGGAATCGCTAGCCAAAAACATTCAGTACTTC
CASGTRESLAKNIQYF
>.|TRBD1|TRBV30|TRBJ1-2
TGTGCCTGGAGCCGGGACAGGCCTTATGGCTACACCTTC
CAWSRDRPYGYTF
>once|.|TRBV5-1|TRBJ2-5
TGCGCCAGCAGAAGGGATCCCCAAGAGACCCAGTACTTC
CASRRDPQETQYF
>.|TRBD1|TRBV30|TRBJ1-1
TGTGCCTGGAGTAAGGGGGCGGCTGAAGCTTTCTTT
CAWSKGAAEAFF
>.|.|TRBV6-5|TRBJ1-5
TGTGCCAGCAGTTACGGGCAGTATAGCAATCAGCCCCAGCATTTT
CASSYGQYSNQPQHF
>.|.|TRBV2|TRBJ1-5
TGTGCCAGCAGTGAAGCAGATCCGGGCAATCAGCCCCAGCATTTT
CASSEADPGNQPQHF
>.|TRBD1|TRBV5-1|TRBJ1-2
TGCGCCAGCGCCGGACAGGGGGTTGCCTATGGCTACACCTTC
CASAGQGVAYGYTF
>.|.|TRBV6-6|TRBJ1-1
TGTGCCAGCAGTTATCAGAGTTACACTGAAGCTTTCTTT
CASSYQSYTEAFF
>.|.|TRBV5-6|TRBJ2-3
TGTGCCAGCAGCTTATGGGGGGGGGCGGAGTATTTT
CASSLWGGAEYF
>.|.|TRBV6-1|TRBJ1-5
TGTGCCAGCAGTGAAGCCTGGAATAGCAATCAGCCCCAGCATTTT
CASSEAWNSNQPQHF
>.|.|TRBV30|TRBJ2-7
TGTGCCTGGGGAGCTTTATACGAGCAGTACTTC
CAWGALYEQYF
>.|TRBD1|TRBV6-6|TRBJ1-5
TGTGCCAGCATCGACAGGGGAAATCAGCCCCAGCATTTT
CASIDRGNQPQHF
>.|.|TRBV27|TRBJ1-1
TGTGCCAGCAGTTTGGGCAGGGACACTGAAGCTTTCTTT
CASSLGRDTEAFF
>few|.|TRBV12-5|TRBJ2-2
TGTGCTAGCGTCACCCCGGGACCGGGACCCGGGGAGCTGTTTTTT
CASVTPGPGPGELFF
>few|.|TRBV4-1|TRBJ2-2
TGCGCCAGCAGCCAAGGGATGGCTCCCGTATGGGAGCTGTTTTTT
CASSQGMAPVWELFF
>.|.|TRBV4-2|TRBJ1-2
TGTGCCAGCAGCCAAGTGGACCACTACACCTTC
CASSQVDHYTF
>.|TRBD2|TRBV5-1|TRBJ2-3
TGCGCCAGCAGCTTGGCTAGCGGGTTGGGCGGGGATACGCAGTATTTT
CASSLASGLGGDTQYF
>once|.|TRBV9|TRBJ2-5
TGTGCCAGCAGCGTAGAACCGTTCACGGAGACCCAGTACTTC
CASSVEPFTETQYF
>.|TRBD2|TRBV4-1|TRBJ2-7
TGCGCCAGCAGCGGAAGGACTAGCGGGGACTACGAGCAGTACTTC
CASSGRTSGDYEQYF
>.|.|TRBV5-4|TRBJ1-1
TGTGCCAGCAGCCCGACGGATTCCACTGAAGCTTTCTTT
CASSPTDSTEAFF
>.|.|TRBV5-5|TRBJ2-5
TGTGCCAGCAGCTCGGGGGCCTTAGAGACCCAGTACTTC
CASSSGALETQYF
>.|.|TRBV18|TRBJ1-1
TGTGCCAGCTCATCTCGGGGGGAATGGGACACTGAAGCTTTCTTT
CASSSRGEWDTEAFF
>.|.|TRBV10-1|TRBJ1-1
TGCGCCAGCAGTGAGAGAACCCTTGACACTGAAGCTTTCTTT
CASSERTLDTEAFF
>.|.|TRBV10-3|TRBJ1-5
TGTGCCATCAGTGAGTCTGGAGCAGGGGACAATCAGCCCCAGCATTTT
CAISESGAGDNQPQHF
>.|.|TRBV1|TRBJ2-7
TGCACCAGCAGCCAAGGGGACAACGAAAAGAAGCAGTACTTC
CTSSQGDNEKKQYF
>.|.|TRBV4-3|TRBJ1-5
TGCGCCAGCAGCCAAGATAGCCGGAATCAGCCCCAGCATTTT
CASSQDSRNQPQHF
>few|.|TRBV7-3|TRBJ2-3
TGTGCCAGCAGCTTGAGCACAGATACGCAGTATTTT
CASSLSTDTQYF
>few|TRBD1|TRBV5-1|TRBJ1-3
TGCGCCAGCAGCATCGACAGGGGGATAGGAAACACCATATATTTT
CASSIDRGIGNTIYF
>.|.|TRBV19|TRBJ2-1
TGTGCCAGTCTCGGACGGCACCCCTACAATGAGCAGTTCTTC
CASLGRHPYNEQFF
>.|.|TRBV10-1|TRBJ2-7
TGCGCAGGGTCGGTACAGCGAAGGTCCGAGCAGTACTTC
CAGSVQRRSEQYF
>.|TRBD2|TRBV2|TRBJ2-3
TGTGCCAGCTGCAAGGAGGCTAGCGGAACAGATACGCAGTATTTT
CASCKEASGTDTQYF
>.|TRBD2|TRBV5-4|TRBJ2-3
TGTGCCAGCGACTTTCGAGCGGGGGGGGGAGATACGCAGTATTTT
CASDFRAGGGDTQYF
>.|.|TRBV6-5|TRBJ1-2
TGTGCCATCTACGGGACACCTGATAACTATGGCTACACCTTC
CAIYGTPDNYGYTF
>.|.|TRBV5-4|TRBJ1-2
TGTGCCAGCAGCCTGGGAGGGGGCTACACCTTC
CASSLGGGYTF
>.|.|TRBV5-6|TRBJ1-2
TGTGCCAGCAGCTTGGGGGTCATCGGTGGCTACACCTTC
CASSLGVIGGYTF
>.|.|TRBV9|TRBJ1-3
TGTGCCAGCAGCGTAGCTTCCTCTGGAAACACCATATATTTT
CASSVASSGNTIYF
>.|.|TRBV27|TRBJ1-1
TGTGCCAGCAGTTTATTCCGGGGCACTGAAGCTTTCTTT
CASSLFRGTEAFF
>.|.|TRBV6-1|TRBJ2-2
TGTGCCAGCAGTGCTCGGGGTTCCACCGGGGAGCTGTTTTTT
CASSARGSTGELFF
>.|.|TRBV5-5|TRBJ1-1
TGTGCCAGCAGCCGGACCGCGGTGGGGGCTTTCTTT
CASSRTAVGAFF
>.|.|TRBV4-3|TRBJ2-7
TGCGCCAGCAGCCAAGATGGTTTCGGGGGTTTCTACGAGCAGTACTTC
CASSQDGFGGFYEQYF
>.|.|TRBV7-7|TRBJ1-4
TGTGCTAGCAGCTTTAATACAGGAGAAGGAGAAAAACTGTTTTTT
CASSFNTGEGEKLFF
>.|.|TRBV6-6|TRBJ1-4
TGTGCCAGCAGTTTTCGGGGAACAACTAATGAAAAACTGTTTTTT
CASSFRGTTNEKLFF
>.|.|TRBV4-2|TRBJ1-4
TGTGCCAGCAGCCAAGCCTCGGGAGCAACTAATGAAAAACTGTTTTTT
CASSQASGATNEKLFF